The 19 T cell receptor beta chains below all came from one sample that was sequenced in a study of memory CD4+ T cells and cytomegalovirus serostatus. Generated by immunoSEQ multiplex PCR, the TCRdb table keeps only in-frame clones and is missing some. Found here are 25,000 to 30,000 clones, about 79% of them singletons; the top ten hold roughly 1%. Single viable CD3+CD4+CD8-CD45RO+ cells were sorted as the memory CD4+ T cells. Sequencing was carried out using memory CD4+ T cells from blood. Source of these receptors: an adult in good health and CMV-seronegative.

The V gene is TRBV6-6, the J gene TRBJ2-7; D might be TRBD1 (5 bases). Germline V gives CDR1 MNHNY, CDR2 SVGAGI (reference sequence). This CDR3 contains 15 residues. V lost 6 bases and J lost 2, with 17 bases in between. The CDR3 DNA reads as TGTGCCAGCAGAAAATCCGGTCAGGGAACCTACGAGCAGTACTTC. The encoded protein is CASRKSGQGTYEQYF.

V is TRBV5-1 and J is TRBJ1-1, with 8 nucleotides matching TRBD1. Trimming cost V 0 bases and J 1 base; bases outside gene matches: 8. The CDR3 is 17 residues long. CDR1 is SGHRS and CDR2 is YFSETQ in the germline V gene. The CDR3, as DNA: TGCGCCAGCAGCTTGGCCCTCTATGGACAGGGGAACACTGAAGCTTTCTTT. It codes for CASSLALYGQGNTEAFF.

This clone came up once. The CDR3 spells CASSSYQGANWYGYTF. CDR3 DNA: TGTGCCAGCAGCTCCTATCAGGGGGCTAATTGGTATGGCTACACCTTC. The J gene is TRBJ1-2, the V gene TRBV7-6; 8 bases are shared with TRBD1. The germline gives CDR1 SGHVS, CDR2 FNYEAQ. CDR3 size: 16 residues. V lost 4 bases and J lost 5; bases outside the gene matches: 12.

The V and J genes are TRBV28 and TRBJ2-7, with 7 bases matching TRBD2. The V segment lost 5 bases and the J segment 2 bases; nucleotides outside the gene matches: 15. This CDR3 region has 17 residues. Germline CDR1 is MDHEN and CDR2 is SYDVKM. CDR3 nucleotides: TGTGCCAGCAGTGGGTGGTCGGGAGGCATAAATACCTACGAGCAGTACTTC. As protein: CASSGWSGGINTYEQYF.

V usage is TRBV10-2 and J usage is TRBJ2-2; TRBD2 might be the D (6 bases). Trimming left V 2 bases short and J 3 bases short, with 28 bases between. CDR1 is WSHSY, CDR2 SAAADI, per germline. This CDR3 contains 21 residues. The CDR3 spells CASSEPSTKARWAGHTGELFF. As DNA, the CDR3 is TGCGCCAGCAGTGAGCCGAGCACGAAAGCACGGTGGGCGGGACACACCGGGGAGCTGTTTTTT.

This chain uses TRBV6-5 with TRBJ1-4; the D gene is possibly TRBD1 (6 bases). CDR1 and CDR2 from the germline V gene are MNHEY and SVGAGI. Trimming took off 5 bases at V and 6 bases at J, with 7 bases between the two ends. CDR3 length: 12 amino acids. The chain's CDR3 is CASSRGDEKLFF. The DNA for the CDR3 is TGTGCCAGCAGTAGGGGGGATGAAAAACTGTTTTTT.

The chain recombines TRBV19 with TRBJ2-7; maybe TRBD1 (5 bases). Trimming stripped 5 bases from V and 2 bases from J, with 13 bases between. The CDR3 loop spans 14 amino acids. CDR1 LNHDA and CDR2 SQIVND come from the germline V gene (reference sequence). The DNA for the CDR3 is TGTGCCAGTAGTCCCGCTGCAGGGACCTACGAGCAGTACTTC. It codes for CASSPAAGTYEQYF. Full variable domain (outside the CDR3, taken from reference TRBV19 and TRBJ2-7): DGGITQSPKYLFRKEGQNVTLSCEQNLNHDAMYWYRQDPGQGLRLIYYSQIVNDFQKGDIAEGYSVSREKKESFPLTVTSAQKNPTAFYLCASSPAAGTYEQYFGPGTRLTVT.

V and J are TRBV11-3 and TRBJ2-2; 8 bases align to TRBD1. V gave up 2 bases and J gave up 4 bases; unmatched junction bases: 9. Germline lookup yields CDR1 SGHNT and CDR2 YENEEA. This CDR3 contains 17 residues. CDR3 in amino acids: CASSLRSGQAPTGELFF. The CDR3 DNA is TGTGCCAGCAGCTTACGGTCGGGACAGGCCCCCACCGGGGAGCTGTTTTTT.

A single count supports this clone. The rearrangement links TRBV5-4 to TRBJ1-3, with a tentative D call TRBD1 (6 bases). Germline CDR1 is SGHNT and CDR2 is YYREEE (reference sequence). This CDR3 contains 15 residues. The V end was cut by 5 bases, the J end by 0 bases, with 12 bases between. The CDR3 is CASRSEGGSGNTIYF. For the CDR3, the DNA is TGTGCCAGCAGATCCGAGGGGGGCTCTGGAAACACCATATATTTT.

Only a few counts were recorded for this clone. The CDR3 spells CASSLVRPNTEAFF. In DNA, the CDR3 is TGTGCCAGCAGCTTAGTGCGACCAAACACTGAAGCTTTCTTT. This sequence joins TRBV7-4 and TRBJ1-1; D is unclear. The CDR3 spans 14 residues. Germline values: CDR1 SGHVT, CDR2 SQSDAQ. The V end lost 1 base, the J end lost 2 bases, and 8 bases lay between the germline ends.

The chain links TRBV19 to TRBJ1-1; D perhaps matches TRBD1 (5 bases). The germline V gene encodes CDR1 LNHDA and CDR2 SQIVND (reference sequence). The germline V and J ends were trimmed by 5 bases and 4 bases, with 14 bases remaining between them. The CDR3 is 14 amino acids. The CDR3 loop is CASSVTGGVTEAFF. DNA of the CDR3: TGTGCCAGTAGTGTCACAGGTGGTGTCACTGAAGCTTTCTTT.

The chain employs TRBV6-1 and TRBJ2-1, with D unresolved. Looked up from germline, CDR1 is MNHNS and CDR2 is SASEGT. Trimming removed 4 bases at V and 0 bases at J, with 13 bases between. CDR3 length equals 16 residues. Written as DNA, the CDR3 is TGTGCCAGCAGTGCTCGCCGACTCGCCTCCTACAATGAGCAGTTCTTC. Residues: CASSARRLASYNEQFF.

The chain employs TRBV19 and TRBJ2-3; D is perhaps TRBD1 (6 bases). V was cut by 0 bases and J by 7 bases, with 14 bases left in between. The V gene's germline CDR1 is LNHDA and CDR2 SQIVND (reference sequence). The CDR3 extends over 15 amino acids. The CDR3 loop is CASSIERGQSNTQYF. DNA for the CDR3: TGTGCCAGTAGTATAGAAAGAGGACAGAGCAATACGCAGTATTTT.

The chain is built from TRBV19 and TRBJ1-5, with a weak D call TRBD1 (5 bases). Trimming removed 7 bases at V and 2 bases at J, with 21 bases between. This CDR3 contains 17 residues. Germline V gene data show CDR1 as LNHDA and CDR2 as SQIVND (reference sequence). The CDR3 DNA sequence: TGTGCCAGTAAGGAGGGGCCAAGGGAAGGGGGCAATCAGCCCCAGCATTTT. Residues: CASKEGPREGGNQPQHF.

The rearrangement joins TRBV27 to TRBJ2-1, with 10 bases fitting TRBD2. Germline CDR1 MNHEY, CDR2 SMNVEV (reference sequence). J gave up 10 bases and V 2 bases, and 2 bases lay outside the gene matches. The CDR3 covers 13 residues. The CDR3 loop is CASSLQLAGEQFF. The CDR3 nucleotides read TGTGCCAGCAGTTTACAACTAGCGGGAGAGCAGTTCTTC.

The J gene is TRBJ1-3, the V gene TRBV21-1; no check of the table's D call, TRBD1, against the DNA was made. TRBV21-1 is a documented pseudogene. CDR3 size: 14 residues. CDR3 sequence reads: CASPTTGPCNTIYF. The CDR3 coding sequence is TGTGCCAGCCCCACGACAGGGCCGTGTAACACCATATATTTT.

The chain uses TRBV10-3 and TRBJ2-7, with D possibly TRBD1 on 6 matching bases. Germline loops: CDR1 ENHRY, CDR2 SYGVKD. CDR3 length equals 14 residues. Trimming took 2 bases from V and 6 from J, leaving 14 bases between them. The CDR3 loop reads CAISEKQGQSEQYF. The CDR3 DNA reads TGTGCCATCAGTGAGAAGCAGGGGCAATCCGAGCAGTACTTC.

The rearrangement joins TRBV7-3 to TRBJ2-3; 10 bases map to TRBD2. J was trimmed by 4 bases and V by 6 bases; bases with no gene match: 4. In germline, CDR1 is SGHTA, CDR2 FQGTGA. The CDR3 is 14 amino acids. The CDR3 nucleotides read TGTGCCAGCAGTCCCGGGACTAGCGCAGATACGCAGTATTTT. It yields the protein CASSPGTSADTQYF.

In the case of this clone: This sample also contains other DNA sequences that code for the same CDR3. V gene TRBV11-2 combines with J gene TRBJ2-5, with TRBD2 identical over 11 bases. J was trimmed by 2 bases and V by 5 bases; bases with no gene match: 7. Germline lookup yields CDR1 SGHAT and CDR2 FQNNGV. This CDR3 contains 16 residues. This CDR3 reads CASSLLIAGGQETQYF. The DNA of the CDR3 is TGTGCCAGCAGCCTCCTAATAGCGGGGGGGCAAGAGACCCAGTACTTC.